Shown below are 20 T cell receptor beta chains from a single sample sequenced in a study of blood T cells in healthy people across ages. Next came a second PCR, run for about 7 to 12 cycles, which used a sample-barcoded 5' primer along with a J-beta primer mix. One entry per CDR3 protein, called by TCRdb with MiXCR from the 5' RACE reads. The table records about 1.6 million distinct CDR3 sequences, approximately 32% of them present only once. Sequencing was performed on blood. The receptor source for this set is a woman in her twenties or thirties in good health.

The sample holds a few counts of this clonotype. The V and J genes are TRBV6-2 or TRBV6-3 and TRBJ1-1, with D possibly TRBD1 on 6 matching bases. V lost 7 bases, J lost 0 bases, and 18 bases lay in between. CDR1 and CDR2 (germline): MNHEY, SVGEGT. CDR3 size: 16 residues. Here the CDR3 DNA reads TGTGCCAGCACCGCGGGCAGGGGTTACATGAACACTGAAGCTTTCTTT. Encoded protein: CASTAGRGYMNTEAFF.

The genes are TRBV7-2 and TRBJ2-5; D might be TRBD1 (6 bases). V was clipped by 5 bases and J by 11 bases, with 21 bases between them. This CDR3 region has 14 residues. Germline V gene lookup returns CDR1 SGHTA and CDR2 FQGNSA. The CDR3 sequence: CASSLRDTYNEQYF. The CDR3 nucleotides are TGTGCCAGCAGCCTCCGGGACACCTACAATGAGCAGTACTTC. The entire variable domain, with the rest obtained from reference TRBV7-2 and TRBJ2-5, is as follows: GAGVSQSPSNKVTEKGKDVELRCDPISGHTALYWYRQSLGQGLEFLIYFQGNSAPDKSGLPSDRFSAERTGGSVSTLTIQRTQQEDSAVYLCASSLRDTYNEQYFGPGTRLLVL.

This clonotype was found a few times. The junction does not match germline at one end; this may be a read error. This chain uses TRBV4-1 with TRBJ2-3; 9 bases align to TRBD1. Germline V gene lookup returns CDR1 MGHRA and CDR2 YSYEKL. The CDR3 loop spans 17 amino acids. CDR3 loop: CASGQGGGQGRFETQYF. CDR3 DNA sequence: TGCGCCAGCGGCCAAGGTGGAGGACAGGGGAGATTTGAGACGCAGTATTTT.

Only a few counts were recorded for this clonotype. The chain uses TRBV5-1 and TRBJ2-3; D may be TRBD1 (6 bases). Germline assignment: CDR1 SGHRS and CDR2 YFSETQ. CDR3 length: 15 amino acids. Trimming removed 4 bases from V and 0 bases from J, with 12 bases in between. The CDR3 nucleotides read TGCGCCAGCAGCCAACAGGGTATTAGCACAGATACGCAGTATTTT. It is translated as CASSQQGISTDTQYF.

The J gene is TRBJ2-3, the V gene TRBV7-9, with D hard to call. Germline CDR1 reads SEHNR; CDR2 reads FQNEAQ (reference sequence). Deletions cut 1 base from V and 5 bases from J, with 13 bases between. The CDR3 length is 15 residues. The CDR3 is CASSLGAPPGDTQYF. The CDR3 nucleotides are TGTGCCAGCAGCTTAGGGGCCCCGCCGGGAGATACGCAGTATTTT.

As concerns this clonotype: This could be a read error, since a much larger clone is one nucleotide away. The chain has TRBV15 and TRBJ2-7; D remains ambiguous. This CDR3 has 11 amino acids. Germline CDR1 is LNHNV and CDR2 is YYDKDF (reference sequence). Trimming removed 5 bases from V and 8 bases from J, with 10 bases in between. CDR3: CATSLNRQQYF. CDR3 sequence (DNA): TGTGCCACCAGCTTGAACAGACAGCAGTACTTC. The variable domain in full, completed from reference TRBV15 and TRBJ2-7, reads DAMVIQNPRYQVTQFGKPVTLSCSQTLNHNVMYWYQQKSSQAPKLLFHYYDKDFNNEADTPDNFQSRRPNTSFCFLDIRSPGLGDTAMYLCATSLNRQQYFGPGTRLTVT.

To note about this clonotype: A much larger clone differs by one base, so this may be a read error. The CDR3: CASSQDPGRGEAQYF. The DNA of the CDR3 is TGTGCCAGCAGCCAAGATCCCGGGCGGGGGGAGGCCCAGTACTTC. This chain joins TRBV4-2 and TRBJ2-5, with TRBD2 identical over 8 bases. Germline CDR1 and CDR2: LGHNA and YNFKEQ. The V and J ends lost 0 bases and 9 bases, in that order; junction bases with no gene match: 9. The CDR3 runs to 15 residues.

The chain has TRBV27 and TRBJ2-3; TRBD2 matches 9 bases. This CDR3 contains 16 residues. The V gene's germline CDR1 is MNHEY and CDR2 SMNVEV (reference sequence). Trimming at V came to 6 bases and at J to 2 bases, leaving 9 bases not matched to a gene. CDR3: CASRRSSGELTDTQYF. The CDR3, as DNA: TGTGCCAGCAGGAGATCTAGCGGGGAGCTCACAGATACGCAGTATTTT.

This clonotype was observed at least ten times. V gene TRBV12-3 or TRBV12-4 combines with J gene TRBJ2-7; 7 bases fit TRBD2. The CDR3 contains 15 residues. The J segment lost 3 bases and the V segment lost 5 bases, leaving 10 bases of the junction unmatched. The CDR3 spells CASSPYSGVDYEQYF. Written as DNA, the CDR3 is TGTGCCAGCAGTCCCTACAGCGGGGTAGACTACGAGCAGTACTTC.

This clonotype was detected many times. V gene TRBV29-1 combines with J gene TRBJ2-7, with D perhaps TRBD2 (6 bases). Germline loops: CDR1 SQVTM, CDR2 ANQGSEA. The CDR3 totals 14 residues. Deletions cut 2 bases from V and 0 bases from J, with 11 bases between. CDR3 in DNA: TGCAGCGTTGAATCTGGGGGGAGCTCCTACGAGCAGTACTTC. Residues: CSVESGGSSYEQYF.

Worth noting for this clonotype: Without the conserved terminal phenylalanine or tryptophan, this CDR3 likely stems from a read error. CDR3 in DNA: TGTGCCTGGAGTGTAGAGGCGGGACAGGGTTATGGAGAGCAGTACTGC. Its protein is CAWSVEAGQGYGEQYC. The chain joins TRBV30 to TRBJ2-5; 9 nucleotides align to TRBD1. Germline V gives CDR1 GTSNPN, CDR2 SVGIG (reference sequence). The V segment lost 0 bases and the J segment 11 bases; nucleotides outside the gene matches: 16. This CDR3 contains 16 residues.

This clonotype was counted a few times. CDR3 amino acids: CASSQETETNEQFF. The CDR3 DNA is TGTGCCAGCAGCCAGGAGACAGAGACTAATGAGCAGTTCTTC. The J gene is TRBJ2-1, the V gene TRBV3-1; D might be TRBD1 (5 bases). From germline, CDR1 is LGHDT and CDR2 YNNKEL (reference sequence). The CDR3 has 14 amino acids. Trimming pared 3 bases from V and 7 bases from J, leaving 13 bases between.

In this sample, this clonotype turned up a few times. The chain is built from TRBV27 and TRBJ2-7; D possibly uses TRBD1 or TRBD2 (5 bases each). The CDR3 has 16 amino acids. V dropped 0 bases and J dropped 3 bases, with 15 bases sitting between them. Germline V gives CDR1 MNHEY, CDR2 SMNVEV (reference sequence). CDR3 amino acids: CASSLSYEGRSYEQYF. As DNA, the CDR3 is TGTGCCAGCAGTTTATCGTACGAGGGACGGAGCTACGAGCAGTACTTC.

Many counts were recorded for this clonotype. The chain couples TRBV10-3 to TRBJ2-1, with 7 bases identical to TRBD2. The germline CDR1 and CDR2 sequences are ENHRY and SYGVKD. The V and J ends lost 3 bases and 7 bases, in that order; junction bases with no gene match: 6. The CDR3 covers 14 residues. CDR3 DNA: TGTGCCATCAGTGAAGATGCAGCGGGGAATGAGCAGTTCTTC. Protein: CAISEDAAGNEQFF.

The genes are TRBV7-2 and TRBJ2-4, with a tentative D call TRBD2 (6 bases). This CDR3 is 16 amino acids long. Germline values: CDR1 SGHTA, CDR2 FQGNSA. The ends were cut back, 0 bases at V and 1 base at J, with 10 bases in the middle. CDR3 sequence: CASSLAWGDAKNIQYF. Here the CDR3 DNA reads TGTGCCAGCAGCTTAGCTTGGGGGGACGCCAAAAACATTCAGTACTTC. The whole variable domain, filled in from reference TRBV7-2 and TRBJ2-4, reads GAGVSQSPSNKVTEKGKDVELRCDPISGHTALYWYRQSLGQGLEFLIYFQGNSAPDKSGLPSDRFSAERTGGSVSTLTIQRTQQEDSAVYLCASSLAWGDAKNIQYFGAGTRLSVL.

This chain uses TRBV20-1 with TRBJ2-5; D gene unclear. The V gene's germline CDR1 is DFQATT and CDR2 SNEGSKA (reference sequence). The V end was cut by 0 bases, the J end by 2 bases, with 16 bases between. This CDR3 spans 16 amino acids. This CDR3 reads CSARDVYSHQQETQYF. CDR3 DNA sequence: TGCAGTGCTAGAGATGTTTACAGCCATCAACAAGAGACCCAGTACTTC.

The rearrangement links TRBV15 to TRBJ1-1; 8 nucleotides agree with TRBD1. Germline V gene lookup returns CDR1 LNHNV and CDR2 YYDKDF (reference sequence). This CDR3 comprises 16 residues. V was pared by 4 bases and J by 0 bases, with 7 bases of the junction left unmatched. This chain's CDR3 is CATSTRQGLVNTEAFF. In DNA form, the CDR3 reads TGTGCCACCAGCACCCGACAGGGGTTGGTGAACACTGAAGCTTTCTTT.

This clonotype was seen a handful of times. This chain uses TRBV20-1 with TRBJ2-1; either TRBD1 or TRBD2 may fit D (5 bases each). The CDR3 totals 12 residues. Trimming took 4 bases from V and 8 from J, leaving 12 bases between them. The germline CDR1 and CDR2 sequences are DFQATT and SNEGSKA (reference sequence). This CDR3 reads CSATLVGDEQFF. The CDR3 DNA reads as TGCAGTGCTACCCTTGTGGGGGATGAGCAGTTCTTC.

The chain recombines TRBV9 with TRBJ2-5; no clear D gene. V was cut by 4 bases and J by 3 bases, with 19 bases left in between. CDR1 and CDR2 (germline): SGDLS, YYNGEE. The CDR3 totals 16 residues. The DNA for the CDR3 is TGTGCCAGCAGCTCCCTCTACACGGACCCAAAAGAGACCCAGTACTTC. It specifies CASSSLYTDPKETQYF.

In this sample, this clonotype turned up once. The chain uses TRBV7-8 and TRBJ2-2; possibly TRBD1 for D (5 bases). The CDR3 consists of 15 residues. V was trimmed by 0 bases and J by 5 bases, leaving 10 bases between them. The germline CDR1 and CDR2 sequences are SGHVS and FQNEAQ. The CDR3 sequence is CASSLASGWTGELFF. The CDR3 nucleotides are TGTGCCAGCAGCTTAGCGTCAGGGTGGACCGGGGAGCTGTTTTTT.